These 6 T cell receptor beta chains were all obtained from the same sample, sequenced in a study of OX40 agonist ivuxolimab in advanced cancers. The method was the immunoSEQ multiplex PCR assay. TCRdb carries this immuneACCESS record with in-frame sequences only. Its versions omit some clonotypes, under half of them owing to an unresolved V gene in the studies checked, with the rest unexplained. Within this sample are over 100,000 clones, with over 75% of them counted one time only. The ten largest account for 0.55% to 0.7% of the sample. The source material was CD4+ or CD8+ T cells sorted from blood, sampled in a trial of the OX40 agonist ivuxolimab. The receptors come from an adult with an advanced solid tumor such as melanoma, head and neck, liver or kidney cancer.

V usage is TRBV30 and J usage is TRBJ1-3, with 8 nucleotides matching TRBD1. Looked up from germline, CDR1 is GTSNPN and CDR2 is SVGIG (reference sequence). The CDR3 covers 15 residues. V lost 0 bases and J lost 4; bases outside the gene matches: 5. CDR3 protein: CAWSVGWDRGNTIYF. In DNA form, the CDR3 reads TGTGCCTGGAGTGTAGGTTGGGACAGGGGAAACACCATATATTTT.

The chain joins TRBV6-1 to TRBJ2-7, with D perhaps matching TRBD1 or TRBD2 (6 bases each). CDR3 length equals 11 residues. The germline gives CDR1 MNHNS, CDR2 SASEGT. Trimming pared 11 bases from V and 5 bases from J, leaving 13 bases between. The CDR3: CAARRGNEQYF. The CDR3 DNA follows: TGTGCCGCAAGGAGGGGGAACGAGCAGTACTTC.

In its sample, this clone was seen a few times. The V and J genes are TRBV30 and TRBJ1-2, with unresolved D. Trimming took off 1 base at V and 4 bases at J, with 22 bases between the two ends. In germline, CDR1 is GTSNPN, CDR2 SVGIG (reference sequence). The CDR3 length is 17 residues. The CDR3 reads CAWSASSTAARSYGYTF. CDR3 coding DNA: TGTGCCTGGAGTGCCTCTTCGACGGCAGCCAGGAGCTATGGCTACACCTTC.

The chain carries TRBV7-9 and TRBJ1-5, with D possibly matching TRBD1 (6 bases). Per germline, CDR1 SEHNR and CDR2 FQNEAQ (reference sequence). CDR3 length: 15 amino acids. V was cut by 1 base and J by 0 bases, with 7 bases left in between. The DNA for the CDR3 is TGTGCCAGCAGCTTAGGGACAGATAGCAATCAGCCCCAGCATTTT. Amino acid sequence: CASSLGTDSNQPQHF.

The J gene is TRBJ1-6, the V gene TRBV9; maybe TRBD1 (6 bases). Trimming stripped 1 base from V and 6 bases from J, with 8 bases between. This CDR3 spans 14 amino acids. Germline loops: CDR1 SGDLS, CDR2 YYNGEE. The CDR3 sequence is CASSVQDSNSPLHF. The CDR3 DNA reads TGTGCCAGCAGCGTACAGGACAGTAATTCACCCCTCCACTTT.

The chain has TRBV5-6 and TRBJ1-4; D unclear. This CDR3 has 16 residues. Germline CDR1 is SGHDT and CDR2 is YYEEEE. Trimming pared 0 bases from V and 8 bases from J, leaving 17 bases between. The CDR3 bases are TGTGCCAGCAGCTTGGGGGTATCTCAAGGGAGAGAAAAACTGTTTTTT. Protein: CASSLGVSQGREKLFF.